What follows describes a single T cell receptor (beta chain). The sample belongs to a study of OX40 agonist ivuxolimab in advanced cancers. TCRdb's copy holds only in-frame clones and misses some; the assay was immunoSEQ multiplex PCR. The sample lists 50,000 to 75,000 clones, 82% occurring once. The CDR3 runs to 18 residues. Germline values: CDR1 SGDLS, CDR2 YYNGEE. The J segment lost 4 bases and the V segment lost 4 bases, leaving 14 bases of the junction unmatched. This receptor was taken from an adult with an advanced solid tumor such as melanoma, head and neck, liver or kidney cancer. The starting material was CD4+ or CD8+ T cells sorted from blood, obtained in a trial of the OX40 agonist ivuxolimab. V and J are TRBV9 and TRBJ2-7; 13 positions agree with TRBD2. CDR3 residues: CASSPLRTSGGELYEQYF. The CDR3 DNA follows: TGTGCCAGCAGCCCACTTCGGACTAGCGGGGGAGAATTATACGAGCAGTACTTC.